One and the same sample provided the 12 T cell receptor beta chains below, sequenced in a study of CD8 T cells in ankylosing spondylitis. TCRdb re-called the 5' RACE reads through MiXCR, storing one row per CDR3 protein. The repertoire includes about 69,000 distinct CDR3 sequences, roughly 5.2% of them detected once, and around 2% sits in the top ten. Sequencing input: blood, either unsorted or a sorted T cell fraction (not recorded which). The receptors come from a male donor with ankylosing spondylitis or in good health (not recorded which).

This clonotype was counted many times. V and J are TRBV5-1 and TRBJ2-5, with no clear D. Trimming stripped 4 bases from V and 1 base from J, with 8 bases between. Germline assignment: CDR1 SGHRS and CDR2 YFSETQ. This CDR3 is 13 amino acids long. Written as DNA, the CDR3 is TGCGCCAGCAGCCGACGGACCCAAGAGACCCAGTACTTC. It specifies CASSRRTQETQYF. Full variable domain (rest looked up from reference TRBV5-1 and TRBJ2-5): KAGVTQTPRYLIKTRGQQVTLSCSPISGHRSVSWYQQTPGQGLQFLFEYFSETQRNKGNFPGRFSGRQFSNSRSEMNVSTLELGDSALYLCASSRRTQETQYFGPGTRLLVL.

At least ten counts were recorded for this clonotype. The chain recombines TRBV20-1 with TRBJ1-6; no clear D gene. Germline CDR1 and CDR2: DFQATT and SNEGSKA (reference sequence). V lost 3 bases, J lost 2 bases, and 14 bases lay in between. CDR3 length equals 16 residues. The CDR3 bases are TGCAGTGCTAGGGGCAGGATTAATACCTATAATTCACCCCTCCACTTT. This translates into CSARGRINTYNSPLHF.

In this sample, this clonotype turned up many times. This chain links TRBV20-1 with TRBJ1-5; D not certain. The CDR3 covers 13 residues. Germline CDR1 reads DFQATT; CDR2 reads SNEGSKA (reference sequence). V was cut by 6 bases and J by 3 bases, with 12 bases left in between. Written as DNA, the CDR3 is TGCAGTGCGCGACCATACCCCAATCAGCCCCAGCATTTT. Translated, it gives CSARPYPNQPQHF.

This clonotype was detected many times. This chain connects TRBV12-3 or TRBV12-4 to TRBJ2-2; TRBD1 is a possible D gene (6 bases). V was clipped by 6 bases and J by 0 bases, with 11 bases between them. The CDR3 loop spans 15 amino acids. Here the CDR3 reads CASRQDRSNTGELFF. The CDR3, as DNA: TGTGCCAGCAGGCAGGACAGATCGAACACCGGGGAGCTGTTTTTT.

This clonotype was observed many times. This chain uses TRBV7-3 with TRBJ1-1; D is unclear. The CDR3 has 15 residues. Germline V gene data show CDR1 as SGHTA and CDR2 as FQGTGA. The V gene lost 0 bases and the J gene lost 0 bases, with 8 bases spanning the gap. CDR3 DNA: TGTGCCAGCAGCTTAACGGGATCTATGAACACTGAAGCTTTCTTT. This codes for CASSLTGSMNTEAFF.

This clonotype was detected many times. V and J are TRBV27 and TRBJ2-1, with 9 nucleotides matching TRBD1. The V and J ends lost 5 bases and 12 bases, in that order; junction bases with no gene match: 11. The CDR3 length is 14 residues. Germline V gene sequence: CDR1 MNHEY, CDR2 SMNVEV (reference sequence). CDR3 coding DNA: TGTGCCAGCAGTGAAGGGACAGGGCGAGTTCTGCAGTTCTTC. Encoded protein: CASSEGTGRVLQFF.

This clonotype was observed many times. J is TRBJ1-1 and V is TRBV4-1; 8 positions match TRBD1. The CDR3 contains 13 residues. Per germline, CDR1 MGHRA and CDR2 YSYEKL. With 5 bases clipped from V and 10 bases from J, the junction kept 9 bases outside the gene matches. CDR3: CASSSQGGARAFF. The CDR3 region has the DNA TGCGCCAGCAGCTCACAGGGGGGTGCAAGAGCTTTCTTT.

The chain has TRBV27 and TRBJ2-6; D ambiguous. V was pared by 2 bases and J by 1 base, with 9 bases between. The germline V gene has CDR1 MNHEY and CDR2 SMNVEV (reference sequence). The CDR3 has 16 amino acids. The CDR3 loop reads CASSLAIRSGANVLTF. DNA of the CDR3: TGTGCCAGCAGTTTAGCTATTAGGTCTGGGGCCAACGTCCTGACTTTC.

This clonotype was detected many times. The rearrangement uses TRBV20-1 and TRBJ2-3; no clear D gene. The germline gives CDR1 DFQATT, CDR2 SNEGSKA (reference sequence). V lost 0 bases to trimming and J lost 2 bases, with 12 bases between them. The CDR3 contains 15 residues. CDR3: CSARDLATVTDTQYF. The CDR3, as DNA: TGCAGTGCTAGAGATTTGGCGACGGTCACAGATACGCAGTATTTT.

The sample holds many counts of this clonotype. Here the CDR3 DNA reads TGTGCCATCAGTGAGGCGGGACAGGGTTTGAACAATGAGCAGTTCTTC. This encodes CAISEAGQGLNNEQFF. The rearrangement joins TRBV10-3 to TRBJ2-1; 9 positions agree with TRBD1. Germline V lookup: CDR1 ENHRY, CDR2 SYGVKD. J gave up 5 bases and V 2 bases, and 7 bases lay outside the gene matches. The CDR3 sequence is 16 residues long.

There are many counts of this clonotype. V is TRBV7-9 and J is TRBJ2-1; possible D gene TRBD1, 6 bases. V lost 6 bases and J 10 bases, leaving 13 bases between the germline ends. The germline CDR1 and CDR2 sequences are SEHNR and FQNEAQ (reference sequence). CDR3 length: 12 residues. The CDR3 DNA reads as TGTGCCAGCAGACTACAGGGAAAGGAGCAGTTCTTC. It is translated as CASRLQGKEQFF.

This clonotype was seen ten or more times. This chain connects TRBV20-1 to TRBJ2-2, with no clear D. The CDR3 is made up of 16 amino acids. V gave up 0 bases and J gave up 0 bases, with 11 bases separating them. CDR1 DFQATT and CDR2 SNEGSKA come from the germline V gene (reference sequence). For the CDR3, the DNA is TGCAGTGCTAGAGAGGGCATACCGTCGAACACCGGGGAGCTGTTTTTT. It codes for CSAREGIPSNTGELFF.